This TCR beta chain was identified in a study of identical twins. CDR1 is SNHLY and CDR2 is FYNNEI in the germline V gene. V was cut by 1 base and J by 4 bases, with 15 bases left in between. The CDR3 sequence is 16 residues long. Among all donors, each was a healthy Caucasian. General observations from the study: Conclusions rested on cross-sectional statistics rather than following the same donors. Compared with unrelated sharing, twin-shared out-of-frame alpha sequences had more low-probability sequences.

TCRdb independently ran MiXCR on the 5' RACE reads; one entry per CDR3 protein. The table shows 450,000 or so distinct CDR3 sequences, with 12% to 15% occurring only once. As concerns this clonotype: Its antigen is unknown.

The data also belong to a second study, concerning yellow fever vaccine responses in identical twins.

The chain employs TRBV2 and TRBJ2-3; a weak D match, TRBD2 (6 bases). The sequence was obtained from a woman between 18 and 30 years old in good health. Sequencing was carried out using CD4+ T cells sorted from blood. The CDR3 region has the DNA TGTGCCAGCAGTGAAGGGATAGCGGTGAATCCAGATACGCAGTATTTT. Its translation is CASSEGIAVNPDTQYF.